The 18 T cell receptor beta chains below come from one sample, sequenced in a study of blood T cell repertoires in COVID-19. TCRdb keeps only in-frame clones here, not all; method: immunoSEQ multiplex PCR. The data contain approximately 240,000 clones, about 88% of them singletons. The sample was peripheral blood. The origin of the receptors is a man over 45 who had recovered from COVID-19.

The chain carries TRBV7-9 and TRBJ1-6; weak D call: TRBD1 (5 bases). V was cut by 1 base and J by 7 bases, with 8 bases left in between. CDR1 and CDR2 (germline): SEHNR, FQNEAQ (reference sequence). This CDR3 has 14 residues. CDR3 DNA sequence: TGTGCCAGCAGCTTAGAGGGGAGGAATTCACCCCTCCACTTT. It codes for CASSLEGRNSPLHF.

The CDR3: CASVGRDSNQPQHF. In nucleotides, the CDR3 is TGTGCCAGTGTGGGCAGAGATAGCAATCAGCCCCAGCATTTT. The V gene is TRBV19, the J gene TRBJ1-5; no definite D call. V was clipped by 8 bases and J by 0 bases, with 11 bases between them. This CDR3 has 14 residues. Germline CDR1 and CDR2: LNHDA and SQIVND (reference sequence).

The V and J genes are TRBV7-9 and TRBJ1-2; a weak D match, TRBD1 (6 bases). Between the trimmed V and J ends, which lost 2 bases and 7 bases, there was a span of 17 bases. This CDR3 contains 15 residues. Germline values: CDR1 SEHNR, CDR2 FQNEAQ (reference sequence). The CDR3 here is CASSLKGQGLGGYTF. CDR3 in DNA: TGTGCCAGCAGCTTAAAAGGGCAGGGGCTTGGTGGCTACACCTTC.

This chain links TRBV6-6 with TRBJ1-2, with 7 bases aligning to TRBD1. CDR1 and CDR2 from the germline V gene are MNHNY and SVGAGI (reference sequence). V was pared by 0 bases and J by 3 bases, with 1 base of the junction left unmatched. The CDR3 has 14 residues. The CDR3 loop reads CASSYSGQYYGYTF. The CDR3 bases are TGTGCCAGCAGTTACTCGGGACAGTACTATGGCTACACCTTC.

This chain connects TRBV27 to TRBJ1-5; 8 nucleotides match TRBD1. V lost 4 bases and J lost 0; bases outside the gene matches: 2. CDR3 length: 15 residues. CDR1 MNHEY and CDR2 SMNVEV come from the germline V gene (reference sequence). This CDR3 is CASSSTGVSNQPQHF. The CDR3 DNA follows: TGTGCCAGCAGTTCGACAGGGGTTAGCAATCAGCCCCAGCATTTT.

This clone was seen a single time. V and J are TRBV5-1 and TRBJ2-5; 9 bases are a match to TRBD2. CDR1 is SGHRS and CDR2 is YFSETQ in the germline V gene. The CDR3 totals 15 residues. Unmatched junction bases numbered 3, after V lost 3 bases and J lost 0 bases. For the CDR3, the DNA is TGCGCCAGCAGCTGGGCTAGCGGGAACCAAGAGACCCAGTACTTC. Its translation is CASSWASGNQETQYF.

The chain combines TRBV3-1 (or the pseudogene TRBV3-2) with TRBJ1-5, with unresolved D. Germline V gene data show CDR1 as LGHDT and CDR2 as YNNKEL (reference sequence). Trimming removed 1 base from V and 0 bases from J, with 13 bases in between. CDR3 length equals 17 residues. The CDR3 DNA is TGTGCCAGCAGCCAAGGTTCGGGATCGTATAGCAATCAGCCCCAGCATTTT. This gives the protein CASSQGSGSYSNQPQHF.

V usage is TRBV19 and J usage is TRBJ1-5; TRBD1 aligns across 10 bases. The germline CDR1 and CDR2 sequences are LNHDA and SQIVND (reference sequence). This CDR3 spans 19 amino acids. V gave up 4 bases and J gave up 5 bases; unmatched junction bases: 17. CDR3 sequence (DNA): TGTGCCAGTAGTACCCCGCGGGACAGGGGCATTTCCGTATATCAGCCCCAGCATTTT. The encoded protein is CASSTPRDRGISVYQPQHF.

The chain couples TRBV7-9 to TRBJ1-2; no clear D. Germline CDR1 SEHNR, CDR2 FQNEAQ (reference sequence). V lost 8 bases to trimming and J lost 8 bases, with 12 bases between them. The CDR3 length is 11 residues. The DNA for the CDR3 is TGTGCCAGCGCATCGGGGTGGGGCTACACCTTC. It codes for CASASGWGYTF.

The chain joins TRBV7-8 to TRBJ2-3; the D gene is possibly TRBD2 (5 bases). Germline values: CDR1 SGHVS, CDR2 FQNEAQ. V was pared by 5 bases and J by 2 bases, with 8 bases between. The CDR3 contains 13 residues. In DNA, the CDR3 is TGTGCCAGCAGCACCGGGATCACAGATACGCAGTATTTT. This sequence encodes CASSTGITDTQYF.

This clone appeared a single time. The chain joins TRBV4-2 to TRBJ2-1; D possibly corresponds to TRBD2 (5 bases). Germline CDR1 and CDR2: LGHNA and YNFKEQ. CDR3 length equals 14 residues. The V gene lost 6 bases and the J gene lost 3 bases, with 12 bases spanning the gap. CDR3 nucleotides: TGTGCCAGCAGTAGGGCGGGCCTCTACAATGAGCAGTTCTTC. Translated: CASSRAGLYNEQFF.

The chain recombines TRBV6-5 with TRBJ2-7; TRBD2 is a possible D gene (7 bases). Trimming cost V 5 bases and J 6 bases, with 17 bases left between them. The CDR3 sequence is 14 residues long. Germline V gives CDR1 MNHEY, CDR2 SVGAGI. The CDR3 sequence: CASSTGGTPPEQYF. As DNA, the CDR3 is TGTGCCAGCAGTACCGGGGGGACACCTCCCGAGCAGTACTTC.

This chain connects TRBV29-1 to TRBJ2-3; the D gene is possibly TRBD1 (5 bases). Germline V gene lookup returns CDR1 SQVTM and CDR2 ANQGSEA. V was cut by 4 bases and J by 7 bases, with 6 bases left in between. CDR3 size: 10 residues. The CDR3 here is CSVAGYTQYF. CDR3 sequence (DNA): TGCAGCGTTGCAGGGTATACGCAGTATTTT.

This clone showed up many times. This chain joins TRBV6-6 and TRBJ1-6, with 10 bases fitting TRBD1. This CDR3 comprises 13 residues. The ends lost 9 bases at V and 7 bases at J; junction bases unmatched: 3. Per the germline V gene, CDR1 is MNHNY and CDR2 is SVGAGI (reference sequence). CDR3 in DNA: TGTGCCAGTACGGGACAGGGGAATTCACCCCTCCACTTT. Translating it yields CASTGQGNSPLHF.

The V and J genes are TRBV19 and TRBJ1-2; 8 nucleotides line up with TRBD1. Germline values: CDR1 LNHDA, CDR2 SQIVND (reference sequence). V trimming: 5 bases; J trimming: 0 bases; junction bases outside the gene matches: 8. The length of the CDR3 is 16 residues. The CDR3 nucleotides read TGTGCCAGTAGTGACAGGGGCTACGTTTCTAACTATGGCTACACCTTC. Its translation is CASSDRGYVSNYGYTF.

This sequence joins TRBV11-2 and TRBJ2-7, with a possible D match to TRBD2 (5 bases). Between the trimmed V and J ends, which lost 5 bases and 3 bases, there was a span of 11 bases. This CDR3 has 13 amino acids. CDR1 is SGHAT, CDR2 FQNNGV, per germline. The CDR3 is CASSTGNNYEQYF. The CDR3 nucleotides read TGTGCCAGCAGCACCGGGAATAACTACGAGCAGTACTTC. Full variable domain (missing parts from reference TRBV11-2 and TRBJ2-7): EAGVAQSPRYKIIEKRQSVAFWCNPISGHATLYWYQQILGQGPKLLIQFQNNGVVDDSQLPKDRFSAERLKGVDSTLKIQPAKLEDSAVYLCASSTGNNYEQYFGPGTRLTVT.

J is TRBJ1-4 and V is TRBV18; 11 positions agree with TRBD1. Trimming took 5 bases from V and 8 from J; bases not matched to a gene: 4. Germline CDR1 is KGHSH and CDR2 is LQKENI. The CDR3 loop spans 14 amino acids. This chain's CDR3 is CASSGQGADEKLFF. The CDR3 bases are TGTGCCAGCTCAGGACAGGGGGCGGACGAAAAACTGTTTTTT. The variable domain in full, with the rest retrieved from reference TRBV18 and TRBJ1-4, is NAGVMQNPRHLVRRRGQEARLRCSPMKGHSHVYWYRQLPEEGLKFMVYLQKENIIDESGMPKERFSAEFPKEGPSILRIQQVVRGDSAAYFCASSGQGADEKLFFGSGTQLSVL.

This chain joins TRBV7-4 and TRBJ2-2; 9 bases line up with TRBD2. V dropped 1 base and J dropped 2; count of bases not matched to a gene: 20. Germline V CDR1 and CDR2: SGHVT, SQSDAQ. The CDR3 extends over 22 amino acids. CDR3 sequence reads: CASSLEGGERKRLAVNTGELFF. The DNA for the CDR3 is TGTGCCAGCAGCTTAGAAGGTGGGGAAAGGAAGAGACTAGCGGTAAACACCGGGGAGCTGTTTTTT.